This TCR beta chain is from a study of blood T cell repertoires in COVID-19. This clone occurred a few times. Germline assignment: CDR1 MNHNY and CDR2 SVGAGI (reference sequence). The CDR3 spans 21 residues. V lost 5 bases and J lost 4; bases outside the gene matches: 24. Some clones are missing from TCRdb's copy, which holds only in-frame ones; the method was immunoSEQ multiplex PCR. Of roughly 250,000 clones listed, 84% were seen once; the top ten hold approximately 9%. The TCR comes from a human donor in a cohort sampled during active COVID-19. The chain has TRBV6-6 and TRBJ2-1; 9 positions match TRBD2. The sequenced sample consisted of peripheral blood. The DNA for the CDR3 is TGTGCCAGCAGTCCCGTCACCGAGGAGCTAAGCGGGGGGCCCCTTTACAATGAGCAGTTCTTC. This gives the protein CASSPVTEELSGGPLYNEQFF.